The 9 T cell receptor beta chains below were found in one sample sequenced in a study of T cell repertoires in cytomegalovirus infection (dated by TCRdb to between 2018 and 2021). In light of the paper, this sample's treatment or condition label describes: in vitro stimulation with specific CMV peptide epitopes to enrich CMV-specific T cells. For these receptors, no antigen is known. These reads were obtained on an Illumina HiSeq 1500. Using fastp trimming at Q25 and MiXCR clonotype assembly, TCRdb reanalyzed the public sequencing data and kept in-frame beta chains. Every distinct CDR3 protein forms one entry, paired with its most common genes and DNA. This sample holds approximately 990,000 distinct CDR3 sequences; 30% to 40% were observed only once. The ten largest clones capture 11% to 15% of the sample. The sample was cultured CD8+ T cells from PBMCs, taken from culture after CMV antigen stimulation. Source of these receptors: a human donor in good health (CMV status not recorded). Some clones in this sample may be carry-over from other donors' samples.

This clonotype showed up just a few times. The rearrangement links TRBV6-5 to TRBJ1-2, with TRBD1 matching 9 bases. The CDR3 is 16 residues long. V gave up 6 bases and J gave up 4 bases; unmatched junction bases: 12. In germline, CDR1 is MNHEY, CDR2 SVGAGI. Here the CDR3 DNA reads TGTGCCAGCAGCACCGACGACAGGGGGGTTCCCTATGGCTACACCTTC. It encodes CASSTDDRGVPYGYTF.

The table lists this clonotype with a few counts. This sequence joins TRBV6-4 and TRBJ2-3; no firm D call. This CDR3 is built from 16 residues. CDR1 MRHNA and CDR2 SNTAGT come from the germline V gene. Trimming cost V 0 bases and J 1 base, with 11 bases left between them. The CDR3 loop reads CASSDSYPPRTDTQYF. DNA for the CDR3: TGTGCCAGCAGTGACTCTTATCCACCACGCACAGATACGCAGTATTTT.

The rearrangement joins TRBV6-1 to TRBJ2-7; possible D gene TRBD2, 6 bases. CDR1 is MNHNS, CDR2 SASEGT, per germline. V was pared by 0 bases and J by 2 bases, with 8 bases between. This CDR3 has 14 amino acids. CDR3 amino acids: CASSEAGGPYEQYF. The DNA for the CDR3 is TGTGCCAGCAGTGAAGCTGGAGGGCCCTACGAGCAGTACTTC.

This clonotype was observed a handful of times. The gene calls are TRBV6-8 and TRBJ2-3; 10 nucleotides match TRBD1. The J segment lost 4 bases and the V segment lost 10 bases, leaving 11 bases of the junction unmatched. The CDR3 covers 15 residues. Germline V gene sequence: CDR1 MNHGY, CDR2 SAAAGT. CDR3 nucleotide sequence: TGTGCCACTCTGCTAGTGACAGGGGGCGCAGATACGCAGTATTTT. Protein: CATLLVTGGADTQYF.

The table lists this clonotype with a few counts. V and J are TRBV19 and TRBJ1-2; TRBD1 might be the D (6 bases). This CDR3 comprises 13 residues. Looked up from germline, CDR1 is LNHDA and CDR2 is SQIVND (reference sequence). The ends were cut back, 3 bases at V and 6 bases at J, with 11 bases in the middle. The CDR3 region has the DNA TGTGCCAGTAGTATCGTCAACAGGGATGGCTACACCTTC. This gives the protein CASSIVNRDGYTF.

Only a few counts were recorded for this clonotype. V is TRBV9 and J is TRBJ2-1, with TRBD1 matching 7 bases. The V gene end was trimmed by 2 bases and the J gene end by 0 bases; junction bases not matched to a gene: 2. This CDR3 spans 15 amino acids. CDR1 and CDR2 from the germline V gene are SGDLS and YYNGEE. This CDR3 is CASSVGQNSYNEQFF. CDR3 bases: TGTGCCAGCAGCGTGGGACAGAACTCCTACAATGAGCAGTTCTTC.

The chain combines TRBV6-6 with TRBJ2-7; D unresolved. Trimming took off 6 bases at V and 2 bases at J, with 5 bases between the two ends. CDR3 length: 11 residues. Germline V gene data show CDR1 as MNHNY and CDR2 as SVGAGI (reference sequence). The CDR3 DNA reads as TGTGCCAGCAGGACCACCTACGAGCAGTACTTC. This codes for CASRTTYEQYF.

The V and J genes are TRBV19 and TRBJ2-1, with TRBD2 identical over 10 bases. The CDR3 extends over 16 amino acids. V gave up 5 bases and J gave up 3 bases; unmatched junction bases: 7. The germline gives CDR1 LNHDA, CDR2 SQIVND (reference sequence). The CDR3 spells CASSSNSGGNYNEQFF. CDR3 in DNA: TGTGCCAGTAGTTCCAATAGCGGGGGGAACTACAATGAGCAGTTCTTC.

This clonotype occurred a few times. The chain couples TRBV5-5 to TRBJ2-7; D gene uncertain. This CDR3 region has 13 residues. From germline, CDR1 is SGHKS and CDR2 YYEKEE (reference sequence). V dropped 5 bases and J dropped 3 bases, with 12 bases sitting between them. This CDR3 reads CASRQQGDYEQYF. The CDR3 coding sequence is TGTGCCAGCAGGCAGCAAGGAGACTACGAGCAGTACTTC.